This T cell receptor beta chain was profiled in a study of monozygotic twins with cystic fibrosis (dated by TCRdb to about 2021). Broadly, across the study: Barcoded libraries were prepared with about 14 PCR cycles from three micrograms of fragmented DNA. Data for three of the twin pairs had been reported earlier in a different context. Twins were ranked among 1,000 or so cohort participants for weight-for-height and FEVPerc (FEV1 disease centile) on the day of blood sampling. The cohort included ten female and six male twin pairs, mostly children and adolescents, aged roughly 2.0 to 36.4 years with a median of about 8.8 years. The study compared TCR beta repertoires within and between 16 monozygotic twin pairs with cystic fibrosis to assess genetic influence on V and J gene usage.

Following the manufacturer's instructions, TCR beta CDR3 regions were amplified by multiplex PCR with the immunoSEQ immune profiling system. Sequencing was performed on an Illumina NextSeq system. In the paper's pipeline: The immunoSEQ Analyzer platform handled processing of the sequence data, and clonality was calculated by taking the square root of Simpson's index of productive rearrangements. Jensen-Shannon distance served as the measure of similarity in V and J usage, while OLGA was used to compute CDR3 generation probabilities. Shared CDR3 sequences were searched in the immuneACCESS database (August 2020) and in VDJdb (December 2020). This immuneACCESS table, as held by TCRdb, lists in-frame sequences with V and J called but not all clones. Of the missing ones, under half trace to an unresolved V gene in checked studies; the others have no known cause. V, J and clone size derive from that table, while D and trimming were established from the DNA sequence. For this sample the table gives about 32,000 clones, of which 80% to 95% were detected only once. The ten largest clones add up to over 0.7% of the sample.

Its CDR3 holds 15 amino acids, cysteine through phenylalanine. Solely the CDR3 DNA is kept, with 45 bases framed from the first base. Relative to germline, V is 4 bases shorter and J is 4 bases shorter, with 15 bases between their ends. Looking up the germline V gene yields CDR1 SGHRS and CDR2 YFSETQ. Points on this clone: No cognate antigen has been identified for it. Qualities for individual bases were not recorded, and no much larger clone is one base off.

On the study overall, not on this receptor specifically: Only a small cohort was studied, and no association of shared CDR3 numbers with age, concordance or disease severity was found. Significantly higher nucleotide-identical clonotype sharing was observed within monozygotic CF twin pairs than between unrelated CF individuals (P = 0.000026, Mann-Whitney). Simpson clonality tended to be low (median about 0.0095), which suggests a naive-dominated repertoire, although clonality was higher in the most severely affected patients. The greatest similarity to the co-twin was observed for V gene usage in 13 of 16 pairs and for J usage in 8 of 16 pairs, which suggested genetic constraints.

The twin pairs came from the European Cystic Fibrosis Twin and Sibling Study Cohort, a cohort that recruited patients from roughly 160 CF clinics across 14 European countries. Zygosity and CFTR genotype were verified in-house, with zygosity tested by multiplex PCR of nine short tandem repeat loci. Peripheral blood was taken from each twin, and clinical parameters were recorded on the day of blood sampling. Phenol/chloroform extraction was used to isolate genomic DNA from peripheral blood cells, and the DNA was then kept in TE buffer at 4 degrees C. The chain couples TRBV5-1 to TRBJ2-1; the D gene is perhaps TRBD2, from 6 matching bases. Sequenced: blood. The receptor comes from a girl aged 2 to 10 with cystic fibrosis. In nucleotides, the sequence is TGCGCCAGCAGCGGCGGGGACGGGGGATACAATGAGCAGTTCTTC. This sequence encodes CASSGGDGGYNEQFF.